This is a list of T cell receptor beta chains from one sample in a study of cytomegalovirus exposure and HLA in healthy donors. Using immunoSEQ multiplex PCR, the repertoire was profiled, and TCRdb retains in-frame clones only, with some absent. The sample records around 190,000 clones, roughly four fifths being singletons. The sequencing input was PBMCs. These receptors all come from a woman in her twenties or thirties in good health and CMV-seropositive. CDR3s include the opening cysteine and the closing phenylalanine or tryptophan.

j_call | v_call | cdr3_aa
TRBJ2-1 | TRBV5-4 | CASRTGLAGAWTPTYNEQFF
TRBJ2-3 | TRBV2 | CASIRGADTQYF
TRBJ1-2 | TRBV5-4 | CASSSGRVDGYTF
TRBJ2-1 | TRBV29-1 | CSVGGTGANEQFF
TRBJ1-5 | TRBV6-6 | CASSYGQGLGNQPQHF
TRBJ1-1 | TRBV14 | CASSPVWPENTEAFF
TRBJ1-2 | TRBV27 | CASSFGWDYGYTF
TRBJ1-1 | TRBV14 | CASSQDWGGGTEAFF
TRBJ1-1 | TRBV7-2 | CASSGQTYTEAFF
TRBJ2-2 | TRBV25-1 | CASSQGDTGELFF
TRBJ1-5 | TRBV6-6 | CASSSAGPTGSQPQHF
TRBJ2-1 | TRBV7-9 | CASSSRLAGDINEQFF
TRBJ1-5 | TRBV19 | CASRPTVPNQPQHF
TRBJ1-4 | TRBV5-4 | CASSFRTPGGEKLFF
TRBJ2-5 | TRBV27 | CASSLSERETQYF
TRBJ1-4 | TRBV6-5 | CASSYSREREKLFF
TRBJ2-5 | TRBV6-6 | CASSYARGLIRETQYF
TRBJ2-7 | TRBV5-1 | CASSSWTSGSSSYEQYF
TRBJ1-2 | TRBV2 | CASSETPSQGYTF
TRBJ1-3 | TRBV27 | CASRPGFSGNTIYF
TRBJ2-1 | TRBV6-4 | CASSDSTSGPNEQFF
TRBJ2-1 | TRBV15 | CATSRGVRTGAYNEQFF
TRBJ1-1 | TRBV11-2 | CASSLGVMNTEAFF
TRBJ2-7 | TRBV9 | CASSPMTGVSYEQYF
TRBJ2-6 | TRBV23-1 | CASSATGCGANVLTF
TRBJ1-5 | TRBV28 | CASSLESLGNQPQHF
TRBJ1-5 | TRBV11-3 | CASSLGGNNQPQHF
TRBJ1-1 | TRBV28 | CASSSQGATNTEAFF
TRBJ2-1 | TRBV9 | CASSVASIQSYNEQFF
TRBJ1-1 | TRBV4-1 | CASSQASTEAFF
TRBJ1-1 | TRBV16 | CASSQQGGRNTEAFF
TRBJ2-3 | TRBV6-1 | CASSDIVGWGGVPDTQYF
TRBJ2-3 | TRBV27 | CASSPRDRVTDTQYF
TRBJ2-1 | TRBV5-1 | CASSFSSGRANEQFF
TRBJ1-1 | TRBV10-2 | CASKYGTSTEAFF
TRBJ2-2 | TRBV5-4 | CASSPSSRTSNTGELFF
TRBJ1-2 | TRBV6-1 | CASSEWLQGSYGYTF
TRBJ2-1 | TRBV5-1 | CASSLAPGATYNEQFF
TRBJ1-1 | TRBV5-1 | CASSETGGATEAFF
TRBJ2-3 | TRBV28 | CASSLREGVNTDTQYF
TRBJ2-7 | TRBV27 | CASSRGAGENEQYF
TRBJ2-7 | TRBV5-5 | CASSRQGPYEQYF
TRBJ2-1 | TRBV7-9 | CASSLVERGDEQFF
- | TRBV10-3 | CAISQGLAYEQYF
TRBJ2-5 | TRBV2 | CASSLDTEETQYF
TRBJ1-1 | TRBV6-4 | CASSQIMNTEAFF
TRBJ1-5 | TRBV19 | CASSFAEGLSPQHF
- | TRBV5-8 | CASNSLPYEQYF
TRBJ1-5 | TRBV2 | CASSEGSYRDSNQPQHF
TRBJ2-7 | TRBV6-4 | CASSEAHLYEQYF
TRBJ1-1 | TRBV4-1 | CASSQNQMNTEAFF
TRBJ1-5 | TRBV21-1 | CASSGDFF
TRBJ1-3 | TRBV7-2 | CASSLRKLSGSGNTIYF
TRBJ2-2 | TRBV27 | CASSLWGGAGTGELFF
TRBJ1-4 | TRBV7-6 | CASSWPSDSSLEKLFF
TRBJ1-5 | TRBV29-1 | CSRLGGAYSNQPQHF
TRBJ2-3 | TRBV4-1 | CASSSLANTQYF
TRBJ2-1 | TRBV2 | CASRLGSGYNEQFF
TRBJ2-7 | TRBV19 | CASSPTGVVYEQYF
TRBJ2-3 | TRBV18 | CASSPPLAADTQYF